One and the same sample provided the 30 T cell receptor beta chains below, sequenced in a study of molecular identifiers for immune sequencing clone quantification. TCRdb fed the PCR reads into MiXCR, producing one record per CDR3 protein. This sample has more than 70,000 distinct CDR3 sequences, with 21% found just once. What was sequenced was naive CD8+ T cells from blood, with Jurkat cell RNA spiked in. Subset indicated: FACS-sorted CD8+CD4-CCR7+CD45RA+ naive T cells. The source is a human donor in good health. Some libraries in this study had Jurkat cell RNA spiked in.

J is TRBJ2-5 and V is TRBV29-1, with 13 bases matching TRBD2. Germline V gene data show CDR1 as SQVTM and CDR2 as ANQGSEA. The CDR3 is 16 residues long. The CDR3 is CIAEMGLAGPGETQYF. The DNA for the CDR3 is TGCATCGCTGAGATGGGACTAGCGGGGCCCGGAGAGACCCAGTACTTC.

This clonotype was counted ten times or more. CDR3 sequence (DNA): TGCGCCAGCAGCTCCCACCCGCCCGGCGAGCAGTACTTC. It codes for CASSSHPPGEQYF. The chain has TRBV5-1 and TRBJ2-7; D remains ambiguous. Between the trimmed V and J ends, which lost 3 bases and 6 bases, there was a span of 13 bases. This CDR3 spans 13 amino acids. Germline CDR1 is SGHRS and CDR2 is YFSETQ.

This clonotype was detected ten times or more. The J gene is TRBJ2-5, the V gene TRBV6-2 or TRBV6-3, with D possibly TRBD1 on 6 matching bases. The CDR3 runs to 19 residues. The V end lost 0 bases, the J end lost 2 bases, and 22 bases lay between the germline ends. Germline loops: CDR1 MNHEY, CDR2 SVGEGT. CDR3: CASSYSGMDSVLLQETQYF. DNA for the CDR3: TGTGCCAGCAGTTACTCCGGCATGGACAGCGTCCTCCTTCAAGAGACCCAGTACTTC.

The rearrangement joins TRBV10-3 to TRBJ2-1; 12 bases are shared with TRBD2. Germline trimming cut 2 bases from V and 6 bases from J; bases unmatched to any gene: 8. CDR1 is ENHRY, CDR2 SYGVKD, per germline. This CDR3 has 17 amino acids. CDR3 in amino acids: CAISELASGRASNEQFF. In DNA form, the CDR3 reads TGTGCCATCAGTGAGCTGGCTAGCGGGAGGGCCTCCAATGAGCAGTTCTTC.

The genes are TRBV19 and TRBJ1-1, with unresolved D. V lost 6 bases to trimming and J lost 3 bases, with 11 bases between them. The germline CDR1 and CDR2 sequences are LNHDA and SQIVND (reference sequence). The CDR3 has 13 residues. This CDR3 is CASSSISYTEAFF. The CDR3 DNA is TGTGCCAGTAGCTCAATAAGTTACACTGAAGCTTTCTTT.

Concerning this clonotype: A much larger clone differs by one base, so this may be a read error. The chain links TRBV7-9 to TRBJ2-1, with D tentatively TRBD2 (5 bases). The CDR3 has 17 amino acids. Germline CDR1 reads SEHNR; CDR2 reads FQNEAQ (reference sequence). V dropped 5 bases and J dropped 1 base, with 18 bases sitting between them. In nucleotides, the CDR3 is TGTGCCAGCAGCCAGGACTGTGGAGCCGGTTCCTACAATGAGCAGTTCTTC. Translated: CASSQDCGAGSYNEQFF.

Points on this clonotype: This may be a read error: a much more frequent sequence differs by one nucleotide. The gene calls are TRBV4-3 and TRBJ1-5; D gene ambiguous. Per the germline V gene, CDR1 is LGHNA and CDR2 is YSLEER. The CDR3 extends over 15 amino acids. Trimming left V 1 base short and J 4 bases short, with 11 bases between. The CDR3 DNA reads as TGCGCCAGCAGCCAAGGTTACCGGGGTAATCAGCCCCAGCATTTT. Amino acid sequence: CASSQGYRGNQPQHF.

This clonotype was seen many times. J is TRBJ2-1 and V is TRBV30; 7 nucleotides align to TRBD1. The germline V gene encodes CDR1 GTSNPN and CDR2 SVGIG (reference sequence). This CDR3 comprises 13 residues. J was trimmed by 6 bases and V by 5 bases; bases with no gene match: 7. CDR3 sequence: CAWGAGGSNEQFF. The CDR3 nucleotides are TGTGCCTGGGGTGCAGGGGGTAGCAATGAGCAGTTCTTC.

The chain joins TRBV7-9 to TRBJ1-2, with D possibly matching TRBD1 (5 bases). CDR1 and CDR2 from the germline V gene are SEHNR and FQNEAQ (reference sequence). The CDR3 has 14 residues. Trimming cost V 5 bases and J 8 bases, with 18 bases left between them. CDR3 nucleotide sequence: TGTGCCAGCAGCCGGGAGGACATGTCGGACGGCTACACCTTC. This sequence encodes CASSREDMSDGYTF.

The gene calls are TRBV19 and TRBJ2-3; 9 positions match TRBD1. The CDR3 length is 16 residues. Germline values: CDR1 LNHDA, CDR2 SQIVND (reference sequence). Trimming cost V 2 bases and J 4 bases; bases outside gene matches: 7. For the CDR3, the DNA is TGTGCCAGTAGTATAAGATGGGACAGGGATCCAGATACGCAGTATTTT. Protein: CASSIRWDRDPDTQYF.

This clonotype was observed at least ten times. This chain's CDR3 is CAWEPTGGGLPEAFF. Written as DNA, the CDR3 is TGTGCCTGGGAGCCTACGGGGGGGGGTTTACCTGAAGCTTTCTTT. V usage is TRBV30 and J usage is TRBJ1-1, with TRBD1 as a possible D gene (5 bases). The germline V gene encodes CDR1 GTSNPN and CDR2 SVGIG (reference sequence). This CDR3 comprises 15 residues. Between the trimmed V and J ends, which lost 5 bases and 6 bases, there was a span of 22 bases. The whole variable domain, filled in from reference TRBV30 and TRBJ1-1, reads SQTIHQWPATLVQPVGSPLSLECTVEGTSNPNLYWYRQAAGRGLQLLFYSVGIGQISSEVPQNLSASRPQDRQFILSSKKLLLSDSGFYLCAWEPTGGGLPEAFFGQGTRLTVV.

This clonotype was found many times. The chain couples TRBV5-4 to TRBJ2-3; either TRBD1 or TRBD2 may supply D (5 bases each). Germline V gene sequence: CDR1 SGHNT, CDR2 YYREEE (reference sequence). The CDR3 extends over 14 amino acids. V lost 3 bases, J lost 5 bases, and 13 bases lay in between. CDR3 nucleotide sequence: TGTGCCAGCAGCTCGGGACCAGCAGGAGATACGCAGTATTTT. Its translation is CASSSGPAGDTQYF.

Many counts were recorded for this clonotype. V usage is TRBV5-4 and J usage is TRBJ2-3; 7 bases line up with TRBD1. With V trimmed by 4 bases and J by 1 base, 3 bases remained unmatched. The CDR3 is 14 residues long. CDR1 is SGHNT and CDR2 is YYREEE in the germline V gene (reference sequence). CDR3 region: CASSTGTGTDTQYF. CDR3 DNA sequence: TGTGCCAGCAGCACAGGGACAGGCACAGATACGCAGTATTTT.

This clonotype was seen at least ten times. The chain links TRBV7-9 to TRBJ2-3; 8 bases fit TRBD1. The CDR3 consists of 15 residues. Germline lookup yields CDR1 SEHNR and CDR2 FQNEAQ (reference sequence). Trimming took 1 base from V and 4 from J; bases not matched to a gene: 4. This chain's CDR3 is CASSLEAGGPDTQYF. The CDR3 coding sequence is TGTGCCAGCAGCTTAGAGGCAGGGGGCCCAGATACGCAGTATTTT.

The gene calls are TRBV4-1 and TRBJ1-1; D ambiguous. The CDR3 is 13 residues long. Germline V gene sequence: CDR1 MGHRA, CDR2 YSYEKL. The V end lost 5 bases, the J end lost 6 bases, and 13 bases lay between the germline ends. The CDR3 protein is CASSTGSGSEAFF. In nucleotides, the CDR3 is TGCGCCAGCAGCACGGGGAGTGGGTCTGAAGCTTTCTTT.

This rearrangement joins TRBV6-2 or TRBV6-3 to TRBJ1-1, with unresolved D. Looked up from germline, CDR1 is MNHEY and CDR2 is SVGEGT. Trimming took off 6 bases at V and 4 bases at J, with 9 bases between the two ends. This CDR3 contains 12 residues. The CDR3 loop is CASRDYSTEAFF. In nucleotides, the CDR3 is TGTGCCAGCAGGGACTATAGCACTGAAGCTTTCTTT.

This clonotype has ten or more counts. The chain carries TRBV27 and TRBJ2-3, with D possibly matching TRBD1 (6 bases). This CDR3 has 18 residues. CDR1 is MNHEY, CDR2 SMNVEV, per germline (reference sequence). The V and J ends lost 4 bases and 4 bases respectively, with 24 bases between them. The CDR3 DNA reads TGTGCCAGCAGTTCGAACCCCCTAGGGGGAAAAGGGGCAGATACGCAGTATTTT. It codes for CASSSNPLGGKGADTQYF.

This clonotype was counted once. Mismatch with germline at one junction end may stem from a read error. The chain couples TRBV7-9 to TRBJ1-1; no firm D call. Germline V gene lookup returns CDR1 SEHNR and CDR2 FQNEAQ (reference sequence). This CDR3 has 11 amino acids. The CDR3 region is CASSSGTEALF. DNA for the CDR3: TGTGCCAGCAGCTCGGGCACTGAAGCTCTCTTT.

This clonotype was seen at least ten times. The V call is TRBV27, the J call TRBJ2-3, with 11 bases aligning to TRBD2. The CDR3 runs 14 residues. Per germline, CDR1 MNHEY and CDR2 SMNVEV (reference sequence). V lost 8 bases to trimming and J lost 6 bases; unmatched junction nucleotides: 7. CDR3 amino acids: CASRSGGAPDTQYF. The CDR3 DNA follows: TGTGCCAGCCGTAGCGGGGGGGCTCCCGATACGCAGTATTTT.

This clonotype has a count of ten or more. The V and J genes are TRBV20-1 and TRBJ2-7; tentative D call: TRBD1 (5 bases). Germline assignment: CDR1 DFQATT and CDR2 SNEGSKA (reference sequence). The ends were cut back, 2 bases at V and 6 bases at J, with 8 bases in the middle. The CDR3 contains 11 residues. In DNA form, the CDR3 reads TGCAGTGCTAGACAGGGCTCCGAGCAGTACTTC. This encodes CSARQGSEQYF.

This clonotype was recorded many times. V usage is TRBV28 and J usage is TRBJ2-3, with TRBD1 matching over 7 bases. J was trimmed by 2 bases and V by 7 bases; bases with no gene match: 6. CDR1 is MDHEN, CDR2 SYDVKM, per germline. This CDR3 has 14 amino acids. CDR3 DNA: TGTGCCAGCACCAGAGGGGGCGCCACAGATACGCAGTATTTT. The encoded protein is CASTRGGATDTQYF.

Regarding this clonotype: Since a much larger clone is just one base distant, this may be a read error. CDR3 protein: CVSSIRILSGANVLTF. The CDR3 nucleotides are TGTGTCAGTAGTATTAGGATACTCTCTGGGGCCAACGTCCTGACTTTC. This chain links TRBV19 with TRBJ2-6, with D unclear. The CDR3 contains 16 residues. Germline V gives CDR1 LNHDA, CDR2 SQIVND (reference sequence).

This clonotype has at least ten counts. This chain joins TRBV4-3 and TRBJ2-7; the D gene is possibly TRBD2 (5 bases). V was trimmed by 4 bases and J by 0 bases, leaving 10 bases between them. The V gene's germline CDR1 is LGHNA and CDR2 YSLEER. The CDR3 consists of 14 residues. This CDR3 reads CASSPEVYSYEQYF. Written as DNA, the CDR3 is TGCGCCAGCAGCCCGGAGGTTTACTCCTACGAGCAGTACTTC.

This clonotype was seen many times. This chain connects TRBV6-5 to TRBJ2-7, with 11 bases lining up with TRBD2. Looked up from germline, CDR1 is MNHEY and CDR2 is SVGAGI. The CDR3 covers 14 residues. Unmatched junction bases numbered 3, after V lost 4 bases and J lost 4 bases. CDR3 in amino acids: CASSLLAGAYEQYF. As DNA, the CDR3 is TGTGCCAGCAGTTTACTAGCGGGAGCGTACGAGCAGTACTTC.

The chain links TRBV12-3 or TRBV12-4 to TRBJ1-1; D gene unclear. This CDR3 has 12 residues. Deletions cut 1 base from V and 3 bases from J, with 3 bases between. DNA for the CDR3: TGTGCCAGCAGTTTAGGGCACACTGAAGCTTTCTTT. Amino acid sequence: CASSLGHTEAFF.

The chain couples TRBV4-1 to TRBJ2-7; 9 positions match TRBD2. Germline V gives CDR1 MGHRA, CDR2 YSYEKL. This CDR3 spans 16 amino acids. V lost 2 bases and J lost 2; bases outside the gene matches: 7. The CDR3 coding sequence is TGCGCCAGCAGCCAAATTGCGGGAGGGAATACCTACGAGCAGTACTTC. Encoded protein: CASSQIAGGNTYEQYF.

This clonotype was detected many times. The chain recombines TRBV7-9 with TRBJ2-7, with TRBD2 as a possible D gene (5 bases). Germline CDR1 reads SEHNR; CDR2 reads FQNEAQ (reference sequence). The length of the CDR3 is 14 residues. The ends were cut back, 5 bases at V and 3 bases at J, with 14 bases in the middle. The CDR3 nucleotides are TGTGCCAGCAGCGCAGGAGGACCGGGCTACGAGCAGTACTTC. The encoded protein is CASSAGGPGYEQYF.

The table lists this clonotype with a few counts. V is TRBV27 and J is TRBJ2-7; 8 bases map to TRBD2. The CDR3 covers 17 residues. Looked up from germline, CDR1 is MNHEY and CDR2 is SMNVEV (reference sequence). V gave up 3 bases and J gave up 4 bases; unmatched junction bases: 14. The CDR3 sequence: CASSFITPGGVGYEQYF. Here the CDR3 DNA reads TGTGCCAGCAGTTTCATAACCCCCGGGGGGGTCGGATACGAGCAGTACTTC.

This clonotype was detected ten times or more. This chain links TRBV6-6 with TRBJ2-5, with 8 bases lining up with TRBD1. Unmatched junction bases numbered 3, after V lost 2 bases and J lost 1 base. This CDR3 contains 15 residues. Per the germline V gene, CDR1 is MNHNY and CDR2 is SVGAGI (reference sequence). CDR3: CASSYPTGGQETQYF. The CDR3 DNA reads TGTGCCAGCAGTTACCCAACAGGGGGCCAAGAGACCCAGTACTTC.

This clonotype was observed at least ten times. The chain carries TRBV19 and TRBJ2-7, with D unresolved. Germline V gene sequence: CDR1 LNHDA, CDR2 SQIVND (reference sequence). The CDR3 spans 12 residues. V was clipped by 3 bases and J by 5 bases, with 8 bases between them. The CDR3 region has the DNA TGTGCCAGTAGTATGGGTTTGAACGAGCAGTACTTC. Protein: CASSMGLNEQYF.